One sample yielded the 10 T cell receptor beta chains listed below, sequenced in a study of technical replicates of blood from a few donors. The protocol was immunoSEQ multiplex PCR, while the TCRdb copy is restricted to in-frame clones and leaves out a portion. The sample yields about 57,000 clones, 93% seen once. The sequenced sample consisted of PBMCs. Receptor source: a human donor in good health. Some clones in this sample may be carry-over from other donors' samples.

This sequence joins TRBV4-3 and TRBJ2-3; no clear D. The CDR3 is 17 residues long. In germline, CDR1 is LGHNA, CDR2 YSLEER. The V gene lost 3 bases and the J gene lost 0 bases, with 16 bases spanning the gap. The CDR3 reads CASSHLSSSTSTDTQYF. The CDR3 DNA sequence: TGCGCCAGCAGCCACCTATCATCTAGTACTAGCACAGATACGCAGTATTTT.

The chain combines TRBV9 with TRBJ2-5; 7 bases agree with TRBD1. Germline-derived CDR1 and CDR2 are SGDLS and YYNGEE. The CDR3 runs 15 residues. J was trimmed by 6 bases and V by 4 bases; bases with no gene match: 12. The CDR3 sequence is CASSFEGQGVQTQYF. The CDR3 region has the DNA TGTGCCAGCAGCTTCGAGGGCCAGGGGGTTCAGACCCAGTACTTC.

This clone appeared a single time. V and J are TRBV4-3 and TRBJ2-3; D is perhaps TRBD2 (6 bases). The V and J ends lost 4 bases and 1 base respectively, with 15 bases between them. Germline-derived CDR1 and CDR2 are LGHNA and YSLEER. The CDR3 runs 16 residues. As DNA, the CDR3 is TGCGCCAGCAGCCTCGAATTGGGGGGACGCACAGATACGCAGTATTTT. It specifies CASSLELGGRTDTQYF.

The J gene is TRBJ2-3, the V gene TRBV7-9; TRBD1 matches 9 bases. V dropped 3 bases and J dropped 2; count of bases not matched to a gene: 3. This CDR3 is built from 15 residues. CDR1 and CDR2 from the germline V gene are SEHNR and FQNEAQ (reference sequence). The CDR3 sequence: CASSLGQGITDTQYF. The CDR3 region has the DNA TGTGCCAGCAGCTTGGGACAGGGAATCACAGATACGCAGTATTTT.

Here the CDR3 reads CASSPVSNTQYF. The DNA for the CDR3 is TGTGCCAGCAGCCCGGTTAGCAATACGCAGTATTTT. The V gene is TRBV7-2, the J gene TRBJ2-3, with D uncertain. The V and J ends lost 5 bases and 7 bases respectively, with 10 bases between them. Germline CDR1 and CDR2: SGHTA and FQGNSA. The CDR3 has 12 amino acids.

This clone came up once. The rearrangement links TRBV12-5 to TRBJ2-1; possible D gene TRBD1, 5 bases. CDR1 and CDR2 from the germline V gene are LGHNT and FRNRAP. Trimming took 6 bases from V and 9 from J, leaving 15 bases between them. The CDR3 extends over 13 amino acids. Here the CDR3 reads CASGTERFVEQFF. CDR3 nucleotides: TGTGCTAGTGGGACAGAGAGGTTCGTTGAGCAGTTCTTC.

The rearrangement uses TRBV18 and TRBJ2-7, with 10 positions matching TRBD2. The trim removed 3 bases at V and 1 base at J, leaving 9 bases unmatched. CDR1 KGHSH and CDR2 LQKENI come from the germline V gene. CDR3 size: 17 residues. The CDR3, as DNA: TGTGCCAGCTCACCTGAGCGGGGGGGCCGGAATTCCTACGAGCAGTACTTC. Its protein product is CASSPERGGRNSYEQYF.

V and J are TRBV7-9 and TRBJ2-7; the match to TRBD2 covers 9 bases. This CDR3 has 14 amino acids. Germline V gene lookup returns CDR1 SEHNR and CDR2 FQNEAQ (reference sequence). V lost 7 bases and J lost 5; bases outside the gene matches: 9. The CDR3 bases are TGTGCCAGCAACCCTGGGACTAGCAAGAACGAGCAGTACTTC. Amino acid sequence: CASNPGTSKNEQYF.

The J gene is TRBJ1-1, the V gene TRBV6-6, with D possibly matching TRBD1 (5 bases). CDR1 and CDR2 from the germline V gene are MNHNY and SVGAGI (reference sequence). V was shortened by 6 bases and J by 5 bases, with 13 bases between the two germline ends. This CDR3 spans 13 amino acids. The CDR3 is CASSWGVGTEAFF. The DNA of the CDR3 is TGTGCCAGCAGCTGGGGGGTAGGAACTGAAGCTTTCTTT.

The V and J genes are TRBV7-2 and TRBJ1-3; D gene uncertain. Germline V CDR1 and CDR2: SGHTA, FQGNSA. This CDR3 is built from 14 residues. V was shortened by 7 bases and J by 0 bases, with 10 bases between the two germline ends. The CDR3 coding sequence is TGTGCCAGCAACAGCCCGAGCTCTGGAAACACCATATATTTT. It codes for CASNSPSSGNTIYF.